This T cell receptor (beta chain) was sequenced in a study of tumor-infiltrating lymphocytes in primary liver carcinoma. Looking at the study overall: Male and female patients aged 30 to 69 years made up the cohort. Study outcomes and limitations: Tumors significantly exceeded blood in top-250-clone fraction (p = 0.039).

With regard to this clonotype: What it recognizes is unknown. An end of the junction does not agree with germline; a read error may underlie this.

With roughly 0.5 ug total RNA as template and a constant-region primer, TCR beta cDNA was made. Three nested multiplex PCR rounds, a slightly modified ARM-PCR method, built the TCR beta libraries. TCRdb passed the multiplex PCR reads through MiXCR, listing each CDR3 protein once. The sample has around 70,000 distinct CDR3 sequences; approximately 74% are singletons. DNA and RNA were both co-extracted from about 20-30 mg of bulk tissue that had not been sorted. Sequencing was performed on liver tumor tissue from sampling region 4. Specified subset: tumor region T4, right-lateral pole. The source of this sequence is a middle-aged man with primary liver carcinoma and hepatitis B virus infection.

The CDR3 DNA sequence: TGTGCCGGCAGCAAAAGAGGACTAGCGGACGATGAGCAGTTCTTC. Encoded protein: CAGSKRGLADDEQFF. This chain links TRBV7-8 with TRBJ2-1; TRBD2 aligns across 10 bases. The CDR3 loop spans 15 amino acids. CDR1 is SGHVS, CDR2 FQNEAQ, per germline.